This is a list of T cell receptor beta chains from one sample in a study of shared clonotypes between healthy human individuals. Method: immunoSEQ multiplex PCR; TCRdb's copy keeps in-frame clones and lacks some. The sample carries under 1,100,000 clones, 65% to 75% recorded once. Sample: memory CD4+ T cells sorted from blood. These receptors were collected from a man aged 18 to 30 in good health. Both conserved end residues are part of each CDR3. Fields, in order: clone size, D gene, J gene, V gene, CDR3 DNA, CDR3 protein. D genes are given only for firm matches. Where a row states a size, it is once, few, many or the class of an expanded clone; other rows omit it.

- - TRBJ2-7 TRBV28 TGTGCCAGCAGCCGTACATCGTACGAGCAGTACTTC CASSRTSYEQYF
- TRBD1 TRBJ1-2 TRBV7-2 TGTGCCAGCAGCTCCGGGACAGGGGGCTACACCTTC CASSSGTGGYTF
- - TRBJ2-3 TRBV9 TGTGCCAGCAGCGTAGACGTTAGGACAGATACGCAGTATTTT CASSVDVRTDTQYF
- - TRBJ2-3 TRBV6-4 TGTGCCAGCAGTGACTCGCGCTCCCCAGGTGACACGCAGTATTTT CASSDSRSPGDTQYF
- - TRBJ2-2 TRBV5-1 TGCGCCAGCAGCTTGGACTCGTTTAACACCGGGGAGCTGTTTTTT CASSLDSFNTGELFF
- - TRBJ2-3 TRBV5-8 TGTGCCAGCAGCTCCACAGATACGCAGTATTTT CASSSTDTQYF
- TRBD1 TRBJ1-2 TRBV5-1 TGCGCCAGCAGGGAACAGGGGCGGGATGGCTACACCTTC CASREQGRDGYTF
few - TRBJ2-1 TRBV30 TGTGCCTGGAGGGGAGACACTAATGAGCAGTTCTTC CAWRGDTNEQFF
- - TRBJ2-3 TRBV6-6 TGTGCCAGCAGAGACGCGGGCCATCCTGGAGATACGCAGTATTTT CASRDAGHPGDTQYF
once TRBD2 TRBJ2-3 TRBV10-3 TGTGCCATCGGTACTAGCGAGGACACAGATACGCAGTATTTT CAIGTSEDTDTQYF
- - TRBJ1-5 TRBV30 TGTGCCTGGAGTGTAGAAGGGGGTAGCCAGCCCCAGCATTTT CAWSVEGGSQPQHF
- - TRBJ2-6 TRBV19 TGTGCCAGTAGTATCCCCCGCTCTGGGGCCAACGTCCTGACTTTC CASSIPRSGANVLTF
- TRBD1 TRBJ1-2 TRBV29-1 TGCAGCGTTGAAGGGACAGGGTTCTATGGCTACACCTTC CSVEGTGFYGYTF
- TRBD1 TRBJ1-2 TRBV25-1 TGTGCCAGCAGTGAACGTACAGGGGATGGCTACACCTTC CASSERTGDGYTF
- - TRBJ1-2 TRBV28 TGTGCCAGCGAACGGGGCGACTATGGCTACACCTTC CASERGDYGYTF
- - TRBJ2-7 TRBV2 TGTGCCAGCAGTGCCGCGAGATACGAGCAGTACTTC CASSAARYEQYF
- TRBD1 TRBJ2-1 TRBV7-9 TGTGCCAGCAGCCGGGACAGGGATCTGAATGAGCAGTTCTTC CASSRDRDLNEQFF
- TRBD2 TRBJ2-3 TRBV5-1 TGCGCCAGCAGCTTAGGAGCGGGAGGGCCGGGTGAGGATACGCAGTATTTT CASSLGAGGPGEDTQYF
few TRBD1 TRBJ2-3 TRBV18 TGTGCCAGCTCTCCCGGACAGGGGGCGCGGGGAGATACGCAGTATTTT CASSPGQGARGDTQYF
- - TRBJ1-4 TRBV4-3 TGCGCCAGCAGCCAAGGCCCCGGGACTAATGAAAAACTGTTTTTT CASSQGPGTNEKLFF
- - TRBJ1-2 TRBV4-2 TGTGCCAGCAGCCAAGAAGCCGGAACTAACTATGGCTACACCTTC CASSQEAGTNYGYTF
- - TRBJ1-6 TRBV28 TGTGCCAGCGCAGAGTATAATTCACCCCTCCACTTT CASAEYNSPLHF
- - TRBJ1-3 TRBV28 TGTGCCAGCGGGACCTCAAAAAACGGGAACACCATATATTTT CASGTSKNGNTIYF
once TRBD1 TRBJ2-2 TRBV29-1 TGCAGCGCGGGACAGGGGATTGGCGGGGAGCTGTTTTTT CSAGQGIGGELFF
- - TRBJ1-3 TRBV10-3 TGTGCCATCAGTGAGCAGGGTCCCTCTGGAAACACCATATATTTT CAISEQGPSGNTIYF
once TRBD1 TRBJ1-1 TRBV10-2 TGCGCCAGCAGTGCTTACAACAGGGGCCAAACTGAAGCTTTCTTT CASSAYNRGQTEAFF
- TRBD1 TRBJ2-5 TRBV5-1 TGCGCCAGCAGCTTGGGGGACAGGGGTGACAGGGAGACCCAGTACTTC CASSLGDRGDRETQYF
few - TRBJ1-1 TRBV11-3 TGTGCCAGCAGCCCACAGGGGAACACTGAAGCTTTCTTT CASSPQGNTEAFF
- TRBD2 TRBJ2-7 TRBV6-6 TGTGCCAGCAGACGGGGGGGGAGCTCCTACGAGCAGTACTTC CASRRGGSSYEQYF
- TRBD2 TRBJ2-2 TRBV30 TGTGCCTGGTTAGCGGGAACTACCGGGGAGCTGTTTTTT CAWLAGTTGELFF
- - TRBJ1-5 TRBV19 TGTGCCAGTAGGCCCTCGGGTGGCAATCAGCCCCAGCATTTT CASRPSGGNQPQHF
- - TRBJ1-6 TRBV28 TGTGCCAGCGAAGGGGACGCCAATTCACCCCTCCACTTT CASEGDANSPLHF
few TRBD2 TRBJ2-7 TRBV7-9 TGTGCCAGCAGTTCGACCGGGACTAGCTCCTACGAGCAGTACTTC CASSSTGTSSYEQYF
- - TRBJ2-7 TRBV18 TGTGCCACCGTTGAGACACAGGGGGGGGAGCAGTACTTC CATVETQGGEQYF
few - TRBJ1-1 TRBV12-5 TGTGCTAGTGGTACTTGGGGGGGTCGTGCGGAAGCTTTCTTT CASGTWGGRAEAFF
- - TRBJ2-5 TRBV18 TGTGCCAGCTCACCACCGGCGGGCGGCCAAGAGACCCAGTACTTC CASSPPAGGQETQYF
once TRBD1 TRBJ2-3 TRBV5-4 TGTGCCAGCAGCTTTTTAGATACAGGGGGCGCAGATACGCAGTATTTT CASSFLDTGGADTQYF
once TRBD1 TRBJ2-7 TRBV10-2 TGCGCCAGCAAAGGTTGGGCGCAGGGGGCGGACGAGCAGTACTTC CASKGWAQGADEQYF
- TRBD2 TRBJ2-4 TRBV6-5 TGTGCCAGCAGCGGGACTAGCGGAGGGGGTAACATTCAGTACTTC CASSGTSGGGNIQYF
few TRBD2 TRBJ2-3 TRBV5-6 TGTGCCAGCAGCCAGAGGACTAGCGGGTATTCCACAGATACGCAGTATTTT CASSQRTSGYSTDTQYF
- - TRBJ1-1 TRBV21-1 TGTGCCAGCACGCCGCCTTGGAAAGTGAACACTGAAGCTTTCTTT CASTPPWKVNTEAFF
many - TRBJ1-2 TRBV7-9 TGTGCCAGCAGCTTACGGGGGGATGGCTACACCTTC CASSLRGDGYTF
- - TRBJ2-5 TRBV5-1 TGCGCCAGCAGCTTGGCTTCGGGAAGTACGGGGGAGACCCAGTACTTC CASSLASGSTGETQYF
- - TRBJ2-1 TRBV28 TGTGCCAGCAGCCCTCTAACGGGAAAAGGGGGCAATGAGCAGTTCTTC CASSPLTGKGGNEQFF
- - TRBJ2-1 TRBV11-3 TGTGCCAGTCAGGGTCAAGGTTTAAATGAGCAGTTCTTC CASQGQGLNEQFF
- TRBD1 TRBJ2-7 TRBV10-1 TGCGCCAGCAGTGAGGGACAGGGGTCCTACGAGCAGTACTTC CASSEGQGSYEQYF
- - TRBJ2-1 TRBV21-1 TGTGCCAGCAGCCCGAGGCGGCACGTATTGCAGTTCTTC CASSPRRHVLQFF
once TRBD2 TRBJ2-7 TRBV5-6 TGTGCCAGCAGCAACGTAGCGGGCCTCTCCTACGAGCAGTACTTC CASSNVAGLSYEQYF
- TRBD2 TRBJ2-1 TRBV10-3 TGTGCCATCAGGGGAGGGGAATGGGGCTTAAAAAATGAGCAGTTCTTC CAIRGGEWGLKNEQFF
few TRBD2 TRBJ2-3 TRBV7-9 TGTGCCAGCAGCTTTACTAGCGACCTCACAGATACGCAGTATTTT CASSFTSDLTDTQYF
- TRBD2 TRBJ2-1 TRBV10-3 TGTGCCATCAAAGATTCGACTAGCGGGGGGGGCGATGAGCAGTTCTTC CAIKDSTSGGGDEQFF
once - TRBJ2-7 TRBV29-1 TGCAGCGTTGCCCATACCGGGCCAAGGGAGCAGTACTTC CSVAHTGPREQYF
- - TRBJ2-2 TRBV5-6 TGTGCCAGCAGCTTGGTTTCAGTCAACACCGGGGAGCTGTTTTTT CASSLVSVNTGELFF
- - TRBJ1-6 TRBV18 TGTGCCAGCTCACCACTGGGCCTGGGGGATTCACCCCTCCACTTT CASSPLGLGDSPLHF
- TRBD1 TRBJ1-2 TRBV18 TGTGCCAGCTCACCAAGTTGGGACAGGAGCTATGGCTACACCTTC CASSPSWDRSYGYTF
- - TRBJ2-3 TRBV7-2 TGTGCCAGCAGTCCCCCGCCACTTCCTAGTAGAGATACGCAGTATTTT CASSPPPLPSRDTQYF
- - TRBJ1-4 TRBV6-5 TGTGCCAGCAGTCCACGGCAGGGAACTAATGAAAAACTGTTTTTT CASSPRQGTNEKLFF
- - TRBJ2-7 TRBV10-1 TGCGCCAGCAGTGCGGTCGGAGGGACGCTGGGGCAGTACTTC CASSAVGGTLGQYF